These T cell receptor beta chains were read from a single sample in a study of regulatory T cells in long-lasting Graves disease. TCRdb used MiXCR to reprocess the multiplex PCR reads, holding one entry per CDR3 protein. The sample holds over 500,000 distinct CDR3 sequences, about 16% seen once. The sample was also reused in another study, on T cells in Graves' hyperthyroidism and ophthalmopathy.

This sample comprised peripheral blood mononuclear cells (PBMCs), obtained at new diagnosis, from a patient treated with antithyroid drugs. The receptors derive from a woman younger than 45 with Graves disease. Each CDR3 is given with its conserved first and last residue. Fields, in order: CDR3 length, J gene, V gene, CDR3 protein.

CDR3 length: 15
J gene: TRBJ2-7
V gene: TRBV4-2
CDR3 protein: CASSQGDRDLREQYF

CDR3 length: 13
J gene: TRBJ2-7
V gene: TRBV20-1
CDR3 protein: CSAKSTNSYEQYF

CDR3 length: 13
J gene: TRBJ2-7
V gene: TRBV20-1
CDR3 protein: CSASGGVGYEQYF

CDR3 length: 14
J gene: TRBJ1-5
V gene: TRBV4-1
CDR3 protein: CASSRGGGLEPQHF

CDR3 length: 16
J gene: TRBJ1-3
V gene: TRBV2
CDR3 protein: CASSEGNAWTGNTIYF

CDR3 length: 13
J gene: TRBJ2-7
V gene: TRBV6-5
CDR3 protein: CASSYSRGYEQYF

CDR3 length: 13
J gene: TRBJ2-7
V gene: TRBV7-2
CDR3 protein: CASSKDGPYEQYF

CDR3 length: 11
J gene: TRBJ2-5
V gene: TRBV19
CDR3 protein: CASTEAETQYF

CDR3 length: 14
J gene: TRBJ1-2
V gene: TRBV5-1
CDR3 protein: CASSPPRGTGGYTF

CDR3 length: 12
J gene: TRBJ2-1
V gene: TRBV6-2/TRBV6-3
CDR3 protein: CASSPILGEQFF

CDR3 length: 15
J gene: TRBJ2-5
V gene: TRBV19
CDR3 protein: CASSISGVAVETQYF